This T cell receptor beta chain was retrieved from a study of T cell changes during pregnancy in multiple sclerosis. Sequencing used immunoSEQ multiplex PCR; TCRdb keeps in-frame clones, though not all of them. The sample includes 30,000 to 40,000 clones, approximately 88% of them seen just once. Germline V gene data show CDR1 as SGHAT and CDR2 as FQNNGV. Trimming left V 1 base short and J 0 bases short, with 9 bases between. The CDR3 is made up of 15 amino acids. This specimen was CD8+ T cells from peripheral blood mononuclear cells, taken before pregnancy. The TCR sequence derives from a female donor with multiple sclerosis, enrolled in a pregnancy study. The chain joins TRBV11-2 to TRBJ2-5; D not certain. CDR3 residues: CASSLGPLDQETQYF. The CDR3, as DNA: TGTGCCAGCAGCTTAGGGCCGCTGGACCAAGAGACCCAGTACTTC.